This T cell receptor beta chain was recovered during a study of cytomegalovirus exposure and HLA in healthy donors. Whole-study findings and limits: Excluded: some indistinguishable V segments such as TRBV6-2 and TRBV6-3. Cytomegalovirus status was reportedly diagnosed by the classifier with high sensitivity and specificity. Fewer N-insertions than the roughly 670-donor mean were reportedly shown by an Asian-associated ancestry cluster in a later analysis.

This PCR relied on a set of 60 Vbeta primers and 13 Jbeta primers. The assay was immunoSEQ multiplex PCR, and TCRdb's table has in-frame clones only and misses some. This sample yields 190,000 or so clones, of which roughly four fifths are seen a single time; roughly 1.6% belongs to the top ten. V was shortened by 5 bases and J by 1 base, with 27 bases between the two germline ends. Germline CDR1 and CDR2: SGHDT and YYEEEE. The CDR3 has 19 residues. Comments on this clone: Its antigen remains unknown. Other DNA sequences within the sample encode an identical CDR3.

Input material: PBMCs. The clonotype comes from a man in his fifties or sixties in good health and CMV-seronegative. The chain links TRBV5-6 to TRBJ1-1, with D perhaps TRBD1 (5 bases). CDR3 amino acids: CASSPTLLGTGVWNTEAFF. CDR3 coding DNA: TGTGCCAGCAGTCCGACACTTCTAGGGACGGGGGTATGGAACACTGAAGCTTTCTTT.